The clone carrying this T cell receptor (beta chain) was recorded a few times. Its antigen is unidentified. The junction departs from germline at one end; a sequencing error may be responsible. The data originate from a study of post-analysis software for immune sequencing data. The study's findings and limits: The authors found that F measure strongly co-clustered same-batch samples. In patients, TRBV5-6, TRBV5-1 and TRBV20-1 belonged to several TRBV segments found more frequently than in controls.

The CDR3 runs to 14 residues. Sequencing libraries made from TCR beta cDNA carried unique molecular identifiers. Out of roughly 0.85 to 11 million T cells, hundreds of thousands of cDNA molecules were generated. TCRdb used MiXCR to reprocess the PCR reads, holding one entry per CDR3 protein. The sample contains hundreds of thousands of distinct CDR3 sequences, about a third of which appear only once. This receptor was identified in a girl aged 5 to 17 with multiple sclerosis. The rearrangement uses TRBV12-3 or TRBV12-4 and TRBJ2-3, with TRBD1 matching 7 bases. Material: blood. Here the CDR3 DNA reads TGCGCCAGCAGGAGGACAGGTAGCACAGATACGCAGTATTTT. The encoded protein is CASRRTGSTDTQYF.